The 2 T cell receptor beta chains in this list originate from one sample, sequenced in a study of cytomegalovirus exposure and HLA in healthy donors (dated by TCRdb to 2017 to 2019). The method was the immunoSEQ multiplex PCR assay. The multiplex PCR relied on a mix of 60 forward primers for TCR Vbeta segments and 13 reverse primers for TCR Jbeta segments. TCRdb re-hosts the immuneACCESS table, in-frame sequences only. Its copies lack some clones; in the studies checked, an unresolved V gene accounts for under half of them, and the cause for the rest is not known. This sample is represented by 99,000 or so clones; 70% to 80% of them were singletons. About 2.2% of the sample is held by the ten biggest clonotypes. The sequenced sample consisted of PBMCs. All receptors derive from a man aged 25-45 years in good health and CMV-seronegative.

Concerning this clone itself: The sample carries other DNA sequences with the same CDR3. The chain uses TRBV6-1 and TRBJ2-7; D call uncertain. This CDR3 spans 13 amino acids. V was shortened by 0 bases and J by 3 bases, with 6 bases between the two germline ends. Germline V gene data show CDR1 as MNHNS and CDR2 as SASEGT. The CDR3 reads CASSEARGYEQYF. As DNA, the CDR3 is TGTGCCAGCAGTGAAGCGCGTGGCTACGAGCAGTACTTC.

V gene TRBV30 combines with J gene TRBJ1-2; TRBD1 is a possible D gene (5 bases). Trimming shortened V by 3 bases and J by 2 bases, and 10 bases separated the two germline ends. The CDR3 spans 13 residues. The germline CDR1 and CDR2 sequences are GTSNPN and SVGIG (reference sequence). The CDR3 coding sequence is TGTGCCTGGAGATCTAGACAGAACTATGGCTACACCTTC. It encodes CAWRSRQNYGYTF.